These T cell receptor beta chains were read from a single sample in a study of blood T cell repertoires in COVID-19. Some clones are missing from TCRdb's copy, which holds only in-frame ones; the method was immunoSEQ multiplex PCR. The data show roughly 140,000 clones, approximately 90% seen once. Source material: PBMCs or T cells enriched from blood (not recorded which). All receptors come from a woman in her 30s with acute COVID-19. CDR3s include the opening cysteine and the closing phenylalanine or tryptophan. Fields, in order: V gene, J gene, D gene, clone size, CDR3 protein, CDR3 DNA. A D gene is named only where the DNA matches it firmly. Some rows mark clone size as missing; the rest say once, few, many or name a class of expanded clone.

>TRBV19|TRBJ2-5|TRBD2|-
CASSSGLAGAETQYF
TGTGCCAGTAGTTCGGGACTAGCGGGAGCTGAGACCCAGTACTTC
>TRBV28|TRBJ2-3|TRBD2|-
CAVGGNPTDTQYF
TGTGCTGTGGGAGGGAACCCTACAGATACGCAGTATTTT
>TRBV10-3|TRBJ1-1|TRBD1|-
CAISLDRVSEAFF
TGTGCCATCAGTTTGGACAGGGTGTCTGAAGCTTTCTTT
>TRBV28|TRBJ1-1|-|-
CATGQFNEAFF
TGTGCCACTGGACAGTTCAATGAAGCTTTCTTT
>TRBV19|TRBJ2-1|TRBD1|-
CASGTRDSYYNEQFF
TGTGCCAGTGGAACTCGGGACAGCTACTACAATGAGCAGTTCTTC
>TRBV9|TRBJ1-4|-|once
CASSVDSGATNEKLFF
TGTGCCAGCAGCGTAGACTCAGGGGCAACTAATGAAAAACTGTTTTTT
>TRBV5-1|TRBJ2-5|-|once
CASSLYRDQETQYF
TGCGCCAGCAGCTTGTATAGAGACCAAGAGACCCAGTACTTC
>TRBV7-3|TRBJ1-2|TRBD1|-
CASSFFRLTDREWAYGYTF
TGTGCCAGCAGCTTCTTTCGGTTGACCGACAGGGAGTGGGCCTATGGCTACACCTTC
>TRBV28|TRBJ1-2|-|-
CASSPQQGPYGYTF
TGTGCCAGCAGCCCCCAACAGGGACCCTATGGCTACACCTTC
>TRBV12-3/TRBV12-4|TRBJ2-7|TRBD1|-
CASRRDSSYEQYF
TGTGCCAGCAGGAGGGACAGTTCCTACGAGCAGTACTTC
>TRBV30|TRBJ2-5|TRBD2|-
CAWSPRARTSGRETQYF
TGTGCCTGGAGTCCCCGAGCCAGGACTAGCGGGAGGGAGACCCAGTACTTC
>TRBV11-2|TRBJ2-7|TRBD1|-
CASSPPRRDRGHYEQYF
TGTGCCAGCAGCCCACCTCGGAGGGACAGGGGGCATTACGAGCAGTACTTC
>TRBV4-1|TRBJ1-4|TRBD1|-
CASSQVARGLGLFF
TGCGCCAGCAGCCAAGTCGCCAGGGGGCTTGGACTGTTTTTT
>TRBV9|TRBJ1-2|TRBD1|-
CASSVVTGGIYGYTF
TGTGCCAGCAGCGTAGTAACAGGGGGAATCTATGGCTACACCTTC
>TRBV7-9|TRBJ2-1|-|-
CASSDHRETNEQFF
TGTGCCAGCAGCGATCACCGGGAGACTAATGAGCAGTTCTTC
>TRBV2|TRBJ2-7|-|-
CASQRQDSSYEQYF
TGTGCCAGCCAGAGACAGGATAGCTCCTACGAGCAGTACTTC
>TRBV4-2|TRBJ1-5|-|-
CASSQEPGESNQPQHF
TGTGCCAGCAGCCAAGAGCCAGGGGAGAGCAATCAGCCCCAGCATTTT
>TRBV7-2|TRBJ1-5|-|-
CASSLLYSKDQPQHF
TGTGCCAGCAGCTTACTCTATTCTAAAGATCAGCCCCAGCATTTT
>TRBV6-2/TRBV6-3|TRBJ1-4|TRBD1|once
CASSIIRGTDLSKLFF
TGTGCCAGCAGCATTATCCGCGGGACAGATTTATCAAAACTGTTTTTT
>TRBV2|TRBJ2-7|TRBD1|-
CASSLGQGGFGYEQYF
TGTGCCAGCAGCCTGGGACAGGGCGGTTTTGGCTACGAGCAGTACTTC